The present TCR beta chain was sequenced within a study of cytomegalovirus exposure and HLA in healthy donors. Study observations and caveats: The authors later linked a missense DCLRE1C variant to TCR beta V- and J-gene trimming.

Healthy people donating bone marrow made up the donors. The CDR3 is 15 amino acids. Germline lookup yields CDR1 MNHEY and CDR2 SVGAGI. V lost 6 bases and J lost 0, with 15 bases in between. PCR primers comprised 60 Vbeta and 13 Jbeta primers. Sequencing was performed with immunoSEQ multiplex PCR; in TCRdb, only in-frame clones are kept and a portion is missing. Of 150,000 to 200,000 clones listed, around 84% are singletons. This clone came up once. What it binds is not known. This TCR was sampled from a man aged 40-49 years in good health and CMV-seropositive. The material sequenced was PBMCs. The chain couples TRBV6-5 to TRBJ2-7; D ambiguous. Written as DNA, the CDR3 is TGTGCCAGCAGCTTCGTCAGCGATGACTCCTACGAGCAGTACTTC. Its translation is CASSFVSDDSYEQYF.